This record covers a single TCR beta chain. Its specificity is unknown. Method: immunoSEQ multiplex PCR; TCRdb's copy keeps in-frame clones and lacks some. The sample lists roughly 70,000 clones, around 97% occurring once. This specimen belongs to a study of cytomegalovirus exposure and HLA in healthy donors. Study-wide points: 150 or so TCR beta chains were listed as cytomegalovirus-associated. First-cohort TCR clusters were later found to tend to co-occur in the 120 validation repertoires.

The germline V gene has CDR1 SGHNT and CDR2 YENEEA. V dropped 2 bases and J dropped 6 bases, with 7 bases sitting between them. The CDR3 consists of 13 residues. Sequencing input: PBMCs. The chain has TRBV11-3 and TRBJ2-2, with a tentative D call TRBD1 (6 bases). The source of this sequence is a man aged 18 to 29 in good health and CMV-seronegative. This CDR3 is CASSLQGSGELFF. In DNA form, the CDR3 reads TGTGCCAGCAGCTTACAGGGGTCCGGGGAGCTGTTTTTT.